This T cell receptor beta chain was recovered during a study of shared T cell receptors in the human thymus. The method was immunoSEQ multiplex PCR; TCRdb's version includes in-frame clones alone and lacks a portion of them. The data contain approximately 730,000 clones, approximately 85% of them singletons. The same specimen was also included in a second study, on human thymus T cells. That work adds: There appeared to be biased usage of V and J genes in thymic and blood repertoires.

The origin of this receptor is a girl under three years old with a congenital heart defect. The sample consisted of thymocytes.

Here the CDR3 DNA reads TGTGCCAGCAGTATCGGGACAGGGGCGGGCAATGAGCAGTTCTTC. Translated, it gives CASSIGTGAGNEQFF. The chain combines TRBV13 with TRBJ2-1, with TRBD1 matching over 10 bases. This CDR3 is 15 amino acids long. From germline, CDR1 is PRHDT and CDR2 FYEKMQ (reference sequence). J gave up 6 bases and V 6 bases, and 8 bases lay outside the gene matches.